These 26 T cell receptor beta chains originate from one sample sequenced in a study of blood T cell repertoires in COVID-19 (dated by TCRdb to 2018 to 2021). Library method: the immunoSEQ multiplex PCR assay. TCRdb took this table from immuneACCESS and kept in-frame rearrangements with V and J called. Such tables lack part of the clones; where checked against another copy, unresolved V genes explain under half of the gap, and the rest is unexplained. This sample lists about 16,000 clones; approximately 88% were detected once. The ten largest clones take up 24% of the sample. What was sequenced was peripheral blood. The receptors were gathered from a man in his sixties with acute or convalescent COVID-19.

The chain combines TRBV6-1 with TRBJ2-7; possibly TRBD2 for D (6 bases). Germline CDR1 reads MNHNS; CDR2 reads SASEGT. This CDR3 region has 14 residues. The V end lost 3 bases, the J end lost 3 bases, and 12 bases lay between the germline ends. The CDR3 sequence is CASSDPGLLYEQYF. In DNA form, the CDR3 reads TGTGCCAGCAGTGACCCGGGACTTCTCTACGAGCAGTACTTC.

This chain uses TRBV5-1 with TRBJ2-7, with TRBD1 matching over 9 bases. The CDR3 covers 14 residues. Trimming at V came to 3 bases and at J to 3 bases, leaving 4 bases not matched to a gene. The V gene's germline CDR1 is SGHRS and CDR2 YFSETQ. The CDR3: CASSWTGQGYEQYF. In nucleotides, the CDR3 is TGCGCCAGCAGCTGGACGGGACAGGGCTACGAGCAGTACTTC. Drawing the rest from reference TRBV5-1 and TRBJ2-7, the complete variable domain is KAGVTQTPRYLIKTRGQQVTLSCSPISGHRSVSWYQQTPGQGLQFLFEYFSETQRNKGNFPGRFSGRQFSNSRSEMNVSTLELGDSALYLCASSWTGQGYEQYFGPGTRLTVT.

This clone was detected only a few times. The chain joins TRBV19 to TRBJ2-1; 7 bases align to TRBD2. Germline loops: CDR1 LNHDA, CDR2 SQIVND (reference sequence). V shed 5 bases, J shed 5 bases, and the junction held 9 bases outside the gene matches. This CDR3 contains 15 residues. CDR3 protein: CASSLKGLADNEQFF. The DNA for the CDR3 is TGTGCCAGTAGTCTAAAAGGCCTAGCGGACAATGAGCAGTTCTTC.

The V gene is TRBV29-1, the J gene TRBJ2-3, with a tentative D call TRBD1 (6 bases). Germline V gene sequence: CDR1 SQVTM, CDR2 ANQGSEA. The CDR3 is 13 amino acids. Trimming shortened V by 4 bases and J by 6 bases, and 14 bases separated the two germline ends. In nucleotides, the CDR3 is TGCAGCGTTGCGGGACATTTCCTCGATACGCAGTATTTT. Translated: CSVAGHFLDTQYF.

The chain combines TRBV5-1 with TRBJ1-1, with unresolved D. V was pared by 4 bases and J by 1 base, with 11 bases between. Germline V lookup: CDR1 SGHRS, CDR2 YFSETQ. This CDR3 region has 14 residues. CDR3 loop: CASSGTQANTEAFF. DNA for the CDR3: TGCGCCAGCAGCGGAACCCAGGCGAACACTGAAGCTTTCTTT.

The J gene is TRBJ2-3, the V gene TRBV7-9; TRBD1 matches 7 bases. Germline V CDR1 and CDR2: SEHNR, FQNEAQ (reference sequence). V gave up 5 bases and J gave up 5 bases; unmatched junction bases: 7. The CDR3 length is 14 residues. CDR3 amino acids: CASSHATGQDTQYF. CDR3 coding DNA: TGTGCCAGCAGCCACGCGACAGGGCAAGATACGCAGTATTTT. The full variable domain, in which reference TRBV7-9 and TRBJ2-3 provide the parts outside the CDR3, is DTGVSQNPRHKITKRGQNVTFRCDPISEHNRLYWYRQTLGQGPEFLTYFQNEAQLEKSRLLSDRFSAERPKGSFSTLEIQRTEQGDSAMYLCASSHATGQDTQYFGPGTRLTVL.

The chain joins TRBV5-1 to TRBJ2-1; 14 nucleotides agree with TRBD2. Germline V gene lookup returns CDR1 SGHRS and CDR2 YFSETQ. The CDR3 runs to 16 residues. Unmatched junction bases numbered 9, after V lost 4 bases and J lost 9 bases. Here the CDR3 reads CASSPSGTSGRGEQFF. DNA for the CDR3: TGCGCCAGCAGCCCTTCCGGGACTAGCGGGAGAGGTGAGCAGTTCTTC. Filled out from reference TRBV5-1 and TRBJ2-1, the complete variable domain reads KAGVTQTPRYLIKTRGQQVTLSCSPISGHRSVSWYQQTPGQGLQFLFEYFSETQRNKGNFPGRFSGRQFSNSRSEMNVSTLELGDSALYLCASSPSGTSGRGEQFFGPGTRLTVL.

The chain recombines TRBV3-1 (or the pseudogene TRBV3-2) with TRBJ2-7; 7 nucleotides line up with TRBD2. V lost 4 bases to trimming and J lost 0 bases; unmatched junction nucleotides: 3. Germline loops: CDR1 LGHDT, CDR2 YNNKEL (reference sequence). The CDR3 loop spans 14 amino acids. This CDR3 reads CASSLSGASYEQYF. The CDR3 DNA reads TGTGCCAGCAGCCTCAGCGGGGCCTCCTACGAGCAGTACTTC.

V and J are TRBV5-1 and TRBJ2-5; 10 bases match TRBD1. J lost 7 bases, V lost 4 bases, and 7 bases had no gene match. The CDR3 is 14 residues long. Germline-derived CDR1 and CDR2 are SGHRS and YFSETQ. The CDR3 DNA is TGCGCCAGCAGCGTCGGGACAGGGGAGGGGACCCAGTACTTC. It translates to CASSVGTGEGTQYF.

The DNA of the CDR3 is TGTGCCAGCAGGCCGACAGAGCTAAATTCACCCCTCCACTTT. This codes for CASRPTELNSPLHF. The rearrangement joins TRBV6-5 to TRBJ1-6, with a tentative D call TRBD1 (5 bases). Germline-derived CDR1 and CDR2 are MNHEY and SVGAGI. V lost 6 bases, J lost 7 bases, and 13 bases lay in between. The length of the CDR3 is 14 residues.

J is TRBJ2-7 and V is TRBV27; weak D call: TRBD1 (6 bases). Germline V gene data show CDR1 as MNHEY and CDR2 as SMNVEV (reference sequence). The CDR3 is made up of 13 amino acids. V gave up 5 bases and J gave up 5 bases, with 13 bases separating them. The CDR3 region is CASSPGTRNEQYF. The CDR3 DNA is TGTGCCAGCAGTCCCGGGACAAGAAACGAGCAGTACTTC.

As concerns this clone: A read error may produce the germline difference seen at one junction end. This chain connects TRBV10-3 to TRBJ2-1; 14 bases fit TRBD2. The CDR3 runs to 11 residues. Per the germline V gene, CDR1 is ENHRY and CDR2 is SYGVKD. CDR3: CGLAGGDEQFF. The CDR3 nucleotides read TGCGGACTAGCGGGGGGCGATGAGCAGTTCTTC.

The CDR3 DNA is TGTGCCAGCAGCCCACCTAGCGGGGGCCTCCGTACGCAGTATTTT. As protein: CASSPPSGGLRTQYF. The rearrangement uses TRBV5-4 and TRBJ2-3; TRBD2 matches at 10 bases. V was clipped by 4 bases and J by 8 bases; unmatched bases: 10. CDR1 is SGHNT and CDR2 is YYREEE in the germline V gene (reference sequence). The CDR3 extends over 15 amino acids.

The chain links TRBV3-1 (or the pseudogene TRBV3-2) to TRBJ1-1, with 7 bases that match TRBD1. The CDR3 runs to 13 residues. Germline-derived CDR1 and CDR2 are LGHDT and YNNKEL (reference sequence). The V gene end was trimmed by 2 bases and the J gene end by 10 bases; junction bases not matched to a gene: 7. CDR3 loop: CASSQLDRVRAFF. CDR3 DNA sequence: TGTGCCAGCAGCCAACTAGACAGGGTTCGAGCTTTCTTT.

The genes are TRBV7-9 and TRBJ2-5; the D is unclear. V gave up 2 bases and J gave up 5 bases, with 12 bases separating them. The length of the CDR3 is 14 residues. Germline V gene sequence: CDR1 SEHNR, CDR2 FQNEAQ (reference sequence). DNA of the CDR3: TGTGCCAGCAGCTTACAGGCATCCTACGAGACCCAGTACTTC. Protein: CASSLQASYETQYF. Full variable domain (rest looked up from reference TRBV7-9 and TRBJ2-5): DTGVSQNPRHKITKRGQNVTFRCDPISEHNRLYWYRQTLGQGPEFLTYFQNEAQLEKSRLLSDRFSAERPKGSFSTLEIQRTEQGDSAMYLCASSLQASYETQYFGPGTRLLVL.

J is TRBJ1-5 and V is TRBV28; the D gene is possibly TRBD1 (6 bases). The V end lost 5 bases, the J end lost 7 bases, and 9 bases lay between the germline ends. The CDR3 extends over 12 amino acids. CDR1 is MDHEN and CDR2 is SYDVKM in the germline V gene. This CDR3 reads CASSLDRQPQHF. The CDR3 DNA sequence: TGTGCCAGCAGTCTCGACAGGCAGCCCCAGCATTTT.

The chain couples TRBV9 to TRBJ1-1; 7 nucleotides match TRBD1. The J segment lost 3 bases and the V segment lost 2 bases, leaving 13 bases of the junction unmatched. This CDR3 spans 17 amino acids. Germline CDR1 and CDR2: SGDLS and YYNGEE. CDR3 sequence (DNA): TGTGCCAGCAGCGTTGGAACTACAGGGGTCGGGGACACTGAAGCTTTCTTT. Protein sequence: CASSVGTTGVGDTEAFF.

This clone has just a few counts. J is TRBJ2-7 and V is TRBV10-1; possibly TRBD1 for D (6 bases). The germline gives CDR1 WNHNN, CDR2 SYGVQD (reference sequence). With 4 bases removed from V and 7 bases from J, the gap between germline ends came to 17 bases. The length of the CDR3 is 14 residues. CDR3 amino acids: CASSGPPDSPEQYF. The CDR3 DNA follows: TGCGCCAGCAGTGGCCCCCCGGACAGTCCAGAGCAGTACTTC.

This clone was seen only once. The CDR3 spells CASSIAGSYNSPLHF. DNA for the CDR3: TGTGCCAGCAGCATAGCGGGATCCTATAATTCACCCCTCCACTTT. The genes are TRBV9 and TRBJ1-6, with no clear D. Trimming pared 4 bases from V and 1 base from J, leaving 9 bases between. Germline CDR1 reads SGDLS; CDR2 reads YYNGEE. CDR3 size: 15 residues.

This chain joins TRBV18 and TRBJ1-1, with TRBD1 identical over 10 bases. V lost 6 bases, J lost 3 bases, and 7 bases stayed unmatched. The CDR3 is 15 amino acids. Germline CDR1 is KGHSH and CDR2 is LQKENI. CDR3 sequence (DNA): TGTGCCAGCTCGCGACAGGGGGCCCCCGACACTGAAGCTTTCTTT. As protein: CASSRQGAPDTEAFF.

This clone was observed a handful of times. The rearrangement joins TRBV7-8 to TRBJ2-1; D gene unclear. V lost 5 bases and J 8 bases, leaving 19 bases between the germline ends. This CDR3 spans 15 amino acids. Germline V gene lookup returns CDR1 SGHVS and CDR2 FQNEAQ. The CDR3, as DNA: TGTGCCAGCAGCCTCGCCGGATCGCTTAGCCATGAGCAGTTCTTC. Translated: CASSLAGSLSHEQFF.

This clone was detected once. The chain's CDR3 is CASSSPPLGGAGANEKLFF. The CDR3 nucleotides are TGTGCCAGCAGCTCACCGCCCCTTGGAGGGGCTGGGGCTAATGAAAAACTGTTTTTT. The chain employs TRBV7-3 and TRBJ1-4; maybe TRBD1 (5 bases). V dropped 4 bases and J dropped 3 bases, with 24 bases sitting between them. In germline, CDR1 is SGHTA, CDR2 FQGTGA. The CDR3 spans 19 residues.

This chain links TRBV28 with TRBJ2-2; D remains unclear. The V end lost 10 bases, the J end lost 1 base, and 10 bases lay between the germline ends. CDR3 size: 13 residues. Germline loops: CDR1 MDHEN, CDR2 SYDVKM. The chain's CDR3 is CAIRPGNTGELFF. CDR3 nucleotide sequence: TGTGCCATTCGACCGGGGAACACCGGGGAGCTGTTTTTT. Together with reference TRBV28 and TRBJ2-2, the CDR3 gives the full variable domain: DVKVTQSSRYLVKRTGEKVFLECVQDMDHENMFWYRQDPGLGLRLIYFSYDVKMKEKGDIPEGYSVSREKKERFSLILESASTNQTSMYLCAIRPGNTGELFFGEGSRLTVL.

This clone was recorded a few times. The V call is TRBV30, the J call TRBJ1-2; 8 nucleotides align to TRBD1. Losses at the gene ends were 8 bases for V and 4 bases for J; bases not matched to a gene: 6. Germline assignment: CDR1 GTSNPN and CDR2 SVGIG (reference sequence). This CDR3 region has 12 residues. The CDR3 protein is CARDRRGYGYTF. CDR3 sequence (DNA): TGTGCCCGGGACAGGCGAGGCTATGGCTACACCTTC.

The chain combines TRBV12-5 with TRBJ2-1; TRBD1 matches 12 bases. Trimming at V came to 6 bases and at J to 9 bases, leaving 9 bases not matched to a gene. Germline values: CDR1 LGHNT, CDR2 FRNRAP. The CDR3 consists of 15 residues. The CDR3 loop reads CASGPGTGGLGEQFF. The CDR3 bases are TGTGCTAGTGGCCCGGGGACAGGGGGCTTGGGTGAGCAGTTCTTC.

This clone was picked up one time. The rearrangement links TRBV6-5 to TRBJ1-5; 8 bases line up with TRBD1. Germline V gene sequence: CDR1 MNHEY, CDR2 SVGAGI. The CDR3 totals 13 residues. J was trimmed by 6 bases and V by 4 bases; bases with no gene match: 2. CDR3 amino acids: CASSSQGGQPQHF. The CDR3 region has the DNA TGTGCCAGCAGTTCACAGGGGGGTCAGCCCCAGCATTTT.